This TCR beta chain emerged from a study of blood T cell repertoires in COVID-19. Study in general: The United States, Italy and Spain were the sources of the acute and convalescent COVID-19 samples. The cDNA or gDNA used as material had been derived from T cells, B-cell-depleted T cells, or PBMCs.

Cohort placement rested on clinical history that participants reported themselves. Donors in Cohort 3 who had recovered were those with two negative PCRs, healthcare professional clearance, or resolution of their symptoms. Clones were read by immunoSEQ multiplex PCR, and TCRdb kept only the in-frame ones, dropping some. The sample includes some 170,000 clones, around 82% seen only once; the top ten take 4.5% to 7.5%. The CDR3 extends over 14 amino acids. Germline V gene sequence: CDR1 KGHDR, CDR2 SFDVKD. The V and J ends lost 4 bases and 7 bases respectively, with 13 bases between them. Material: PBMCs or T cells enriched from blood (not recorded which). The J gene is TRBJ2-1, the V gene TRBV24-1, with D perhaps matching TRBD1 (7 bases). This sequence originates from a man aged 40-50 years who had recovered from COVID-19. The CDR3, as DNA: TGTGCCACCAGTGACCAGACAGGGAGGAATGAGCAGTTCTTC. Amino acids: CATSDQTGRNEQFF.